This T cell receptor beta chain was recorded in a study of shared clonotypes between healthy human individuals. Germline values: CDR1 SGDLS, CDR2 YYNGEE. The CDR3 is made up of 14 amino acids. V lost 4 bases to trimming and J lost 4 bases; unmatched junction nucleotides: 4. Clones were sequenced by immunoSEQ multiplex PCR, and TCRdb holds only the in-frame ones, with some missing. The sample lists under 2.5 million clones, just under 95% occurring once. Sequencing was done on a sample of naive CD4+ T cells from PBMCs. Subset in this sample: CD45RA+ positively selected. V is TRBV9 and J is TRBJ2-7; TRBD1 matches 11 bases. This clonotype was obtained from a man aged 18 to 29 in good health. Some clones in this sample may be carry-over from other donors' samples. CDR3 residues: CASSSGQGVYEQYF. CDR3 in DNA: TGTGCCAGCAGCTCGGGACAGGGGGTATACGAGCAGTACTTC. The whole variable domain, remainder taken from reference TRBV9 and TRBJ2-7, is DSGVTQTPKHLITATGQRVTLRCSPRSGDLSVYWYQQSLDQGLQFLIQYYNGEERAKGNILERFSAQQFPDLHSELNLSSLELGDSALYFCASSSGQGVYEQYFGPGTRLTVT.